These T cell receptor beta chains were read from a single sample in a study of T cells expressing NK-cell markers. From its re-call of the 5' RACE reads, TCRdb lists each CDR3 protein once, without DNA. In all, the sample yields under 200,000 distinct CDR3 sequences. Sequences were obtained from blood T cells: a sorted CD56 or NKG2C T cell subset, CD4+ or CD8+ T cells, or bulk PBMC T cells (not recorded which). The receptors here all came from a woman between 18 and 70 years old in good health. The CDR3 runs from the conserved cysteine through the conserved F or W.

V gene: TRBV5-5; CDR3 length: 15; J gene: TRBJ2-5; CDR3 protein: CASSLDGAGRETQYF
V gene: TRBV20-1; CDR3 length: 12; J gene: TRBJ2-2; CDR3 protein: CSARDPFGELFF
V gene: TRBV4-1; CDR3 length: 17; J gene: TRBJ2-1; CDR3 protein: CASSQGLAGGPYNEQFF
V gene: TRBV13; CDR3 length: 15; J gene: TRBJ2-7; CDR3 protein: CASSPGLAGVDEQYF
V gene: TRBV5-1; CDR3 length: 14; J gene: TRBJ1-1; CDR3 protein: CASSWNTDRTEAFF
V gene: TRBV20-1; CDR3 length: 16; J gene: TRBJ2-7; CDR3 protein: CSAREVYGRGVYEQYF
V gene: TRBV3-1; CDR3 length: 18; J gene: TRBJ2-6; CDR3 protein: CASSQGQGSFTGANVLTF
V gene: TRBV9; CDR3 length: 15; J gene: TRBJ1-1; CDR3 protein: CASSVGLGWGTEAFF
V gene: TRBV7-2; CDR3 length: 15; J gene: TRBJ2-7; CDR3 protein: CASSLRNSGAYEQYF
V gene: TRBV9; CDR3 length: 14; J gene: TRBJ1-5; CDR3 protein: CASRRQFQTQPQHF
V gene: TRBV7-2; CDR3 length: 15; J gene: TRBJ1-5; CDR3 protein: CASSFWDAGNQPQHF
V gene: TRBV6-2/TRBV6-3; CDR3 length: 17; J gene: TRBJ1-5; CDR3 protein: CASSYRPGQGRDQPQHF
V gene: TRBV7-2; CDR3 length: 16; J gene: TRBJ2-2; CDR3 protein: CASSFIAGTNTGELFF
V gene: TRBV4-2; CDR3 length: 16; J gene: TRBJ2-1; CDR3 protein: CASSQAPDPILNEQFF
V gene: TRBV4-1; CDR3 length: 15; J gene: TRBJ2-7; CDR3 protein: CASSHPTGGSYEQYF
V gene: TRBV6-1; CDR3 length: 12; J gene: TRBJ1-2; CDR3 protein: CASRGQGYGYTF
V gene: TRBV24-1; CDR3 length: 15; J gene: TRBJ2-7; CDR3 protein: CATSDSLGRAGEQYF
V gene: TRBV20-1; CDR3 length: 14; J gene: TRBJ2-7; CDR3 protein: CSANPGRSGYEQYF
V gene: TRBV7-9; CDR3 length: 14; J gene: TRBJ2-7; CDR3 protein: CASSSAGVNYEQYF
V gene: TRBV6-1; CDR3 length: 13; J gene: TRBJ1-2; CDR3 protein: CASSSSRSYGYTF
V gene: TRBV12-3/TRBV12-4; CDR3 length: 14; J gene: TRBJ1-5; CDR3 protein: CASSLVPLSQPQHF
V gene: TRBV7-8; CDR3 length: 16; J gene: TRBJ1-6; CDR3 protein: CASSFQAGTENSPLHF
V gene: TRBV5-1; CDR3 length: 13; J gene: TRBJ2-1; CDR3 protein: CASLPEIGNEQFF
V gene: TRBV6-1; CDR3 length: 15; J gene: TRBJ1-5; CDR3 protein: CASSEAGTGYKPQHF
V gene: TRBV11-2; CDR3 length: 18; J gene: TRBJ2-2; CDR3 protein: CASSPPFRQAGAIGELFF
V gene: TRBV7-2; CDR3 length: 14; J gene: TRBJ2-1; CDR3 protein: CASRKGGQGGEQFF
V gene: TRBV5-1; CDR3 length: 13; J gene: TRBJ2-5; CDR3 protein: CASSQTAQETQYF
V gene: TRBV10-3; CDR3 length: 14; J gene: TRBJ2-7; CDR3 protein: CAISESYGSYEQYF
V gene: TRBV14; CDR3 length: 20; J gene: TRBJ2-1; CDR3 protein: CASSRVPGLAGAGRLNEQFF
V gene: TRBV10-3; CDR3 length: 13; J gene: TRBJ2-3; CDR3 protein: CAISDQGWDTQYF
V gene: TRBV20-1; CDR3 length: 13; J gene: TRBJ2-1; CDR3 protein: CSANRDHPNEQFF
V gene: TRBV12-3/TRBV12-4; CDR3 length: 12; J gene: TRBJ1-1; CDR3 protein: CASSSLGAEAFF
V gene: TRBV3-1; CDR3 length: 12; J gene: TRBJ2-1; CDR3 protein: CASSSRGNEQFF
V gene: TRBV14; CDR3 length: 13; J gene: TRBJ2-3; CDR3 protein: CASSRLLPDTQYF
V gene: TRBV29-1; CDR3 length: 13; J gene: TRBJ2-3; CDR3 protein: CSLYGDSTDTQYF
V gene: TRBV12-3/TRBV12-4; CDR3 length: 14; J gene: TRBJ2-1; CDR3 protein: CASLRGGPYNEQFF
V gene: TRBV7-9; CDR3 length: 16; J gene: TRBJ2-7; CDR3 protein: CASSLELLGGSYEQYF
V gene: TRBV6-1; CDR3 length: 14; J gene: TRBJ1-3; CDR3 protein: CASREQISGNTIYF
V gene: TRBV27; CDR3 length: 13; J gene: TRBJ2-7; CDR3 protein: CATADSFSYEQYF
V gene: TRBV5-1; CDR3 length: 14; J gene: TRBJ2-3; CDR3 protein: CASSETAATDTQYF
V gene: TRBV15; CDR3 length: 14; J gene: TRBJ2-5; CDR3 protein: CATSRDDRFGTQYF
V gene: TRBV12-3/TRBV12-4; CDR3 length: 15; J gene: TRBJ1-1; CDR3 protein: CASSLRPQLGTEAFF
V gene: TRBV12-3/TRBV12-4; CDR3 length: 14; J gene: TRBJ2-7; CDR3 protein: CASTGTSNFHEQYF
V gene: TRBV3-1; CDR3 length: 13; J gene: TRBJ2-3; CDR3 protein: CASSQSLADTQYF
V gene: TRBV4-1; CDR3 length: 12; J gene: TRBJ2-3; CDR3 protein: CASRPSQGGQYF